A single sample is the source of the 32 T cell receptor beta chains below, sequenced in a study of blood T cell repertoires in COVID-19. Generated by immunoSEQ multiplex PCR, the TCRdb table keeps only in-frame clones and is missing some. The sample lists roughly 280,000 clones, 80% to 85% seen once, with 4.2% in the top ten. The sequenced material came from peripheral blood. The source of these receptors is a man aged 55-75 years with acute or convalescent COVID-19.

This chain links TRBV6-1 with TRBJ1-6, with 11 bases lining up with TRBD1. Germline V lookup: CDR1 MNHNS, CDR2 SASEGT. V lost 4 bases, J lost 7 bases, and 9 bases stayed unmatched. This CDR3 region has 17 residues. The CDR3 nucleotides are TGTGCCAGCAGTGCCCCAGGACAGGGGGCTGGGAATTCACCCCTCCACTTT. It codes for CASSAPGQGAGNSPLHF.

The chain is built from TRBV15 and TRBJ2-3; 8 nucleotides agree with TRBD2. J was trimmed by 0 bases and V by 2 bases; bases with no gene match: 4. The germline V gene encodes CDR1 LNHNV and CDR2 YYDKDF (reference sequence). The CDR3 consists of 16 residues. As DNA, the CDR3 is TGTGCCACCAGCAGAATGCGGACTAGCAGCACAGATACGCAGTATTTT. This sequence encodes CATSRMRTSSTDTQYF.

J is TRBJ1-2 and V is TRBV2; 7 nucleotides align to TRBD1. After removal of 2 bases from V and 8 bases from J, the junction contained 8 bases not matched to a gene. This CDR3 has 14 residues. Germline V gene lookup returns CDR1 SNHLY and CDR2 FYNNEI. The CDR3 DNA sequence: TGTGCCAGCAGTGAACAACGCGGACAGGCCGGCTACACCTTC. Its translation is CASSEQRGQAGYTF.

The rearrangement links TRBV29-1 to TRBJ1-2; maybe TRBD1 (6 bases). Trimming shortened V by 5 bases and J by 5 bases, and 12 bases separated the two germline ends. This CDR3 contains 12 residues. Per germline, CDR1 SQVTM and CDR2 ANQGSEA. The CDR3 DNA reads TGCAGCGTTCCTCAGGGGACATATGGCTACACCTTC. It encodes CSVPQGTYGYTF. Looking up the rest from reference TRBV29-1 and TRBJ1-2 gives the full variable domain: SAVISQKPSRDICQRGTSLTIQCQVDSQVTMMFWYRQQPGQSLTLIATANQGSEATYESGFVIDKFPISRPNLTFSTLTVSNMSPEDSSIYLCSVPQGTYGYTFGSGTRLTVV.

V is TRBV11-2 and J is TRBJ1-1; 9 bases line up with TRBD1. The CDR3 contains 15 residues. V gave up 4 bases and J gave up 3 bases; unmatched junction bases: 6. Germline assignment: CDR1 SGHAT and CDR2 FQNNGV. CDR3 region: CASSSWGQGYTEAFF. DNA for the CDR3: TGTGCCAGCAGCTCCTGGGGACAGGGCTACACTGAAGCTTTCTTT.

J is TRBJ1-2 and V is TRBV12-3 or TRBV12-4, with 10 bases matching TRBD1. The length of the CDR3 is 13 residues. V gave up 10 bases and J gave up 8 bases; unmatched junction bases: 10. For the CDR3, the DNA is TGTGCCACTAACGACAGGGGGCGGGGCGGCTACACCTTC. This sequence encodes CATNDRGRGGYTF.

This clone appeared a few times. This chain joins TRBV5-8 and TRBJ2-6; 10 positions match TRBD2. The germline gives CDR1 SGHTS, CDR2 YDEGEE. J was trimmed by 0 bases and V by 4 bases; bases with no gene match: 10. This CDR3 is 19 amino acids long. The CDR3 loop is CASSGVSGLASSGANVLTF. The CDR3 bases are TGTGCCAGCAGCGGGGTTTCGGGACTAGCGAGCTCTGGGGCCAACGTCCTGACTTTC.

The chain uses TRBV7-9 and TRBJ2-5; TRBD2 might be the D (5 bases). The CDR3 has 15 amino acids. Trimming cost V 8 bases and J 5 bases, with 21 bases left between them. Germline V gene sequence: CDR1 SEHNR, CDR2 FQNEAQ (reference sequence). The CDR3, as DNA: TGTGCCAGCTGGTCCACGGGATTTCCGGACGAGACCCAGTACTTC. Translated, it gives CASWSTGFPDETQYF.

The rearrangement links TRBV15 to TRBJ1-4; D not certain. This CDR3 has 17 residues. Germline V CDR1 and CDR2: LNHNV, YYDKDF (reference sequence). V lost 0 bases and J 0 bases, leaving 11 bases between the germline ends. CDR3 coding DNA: TGTGCCACCAGCAGAGATTGGGCAGGCGCAACTAATGAAAAACTGTTTTTT. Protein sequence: CATSRDWAGATNEKLFF.

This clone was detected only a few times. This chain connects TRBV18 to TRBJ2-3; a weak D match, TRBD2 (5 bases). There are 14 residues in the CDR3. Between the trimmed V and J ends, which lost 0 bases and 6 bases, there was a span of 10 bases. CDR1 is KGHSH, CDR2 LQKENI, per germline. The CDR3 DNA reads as TGTGCCAGCTCACCACCCGAGCGGTCGGATACGCAGTATTTT. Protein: CASSPPERSDTQYF.

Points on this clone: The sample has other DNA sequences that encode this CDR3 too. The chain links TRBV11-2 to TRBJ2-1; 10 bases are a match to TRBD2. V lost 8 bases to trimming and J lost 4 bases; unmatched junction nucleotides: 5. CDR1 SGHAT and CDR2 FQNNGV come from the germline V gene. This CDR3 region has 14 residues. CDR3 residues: CASSPSGGYNEQFF. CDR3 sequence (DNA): TGTGCCAGCTCCCCTAGCGGGGGATACAATGAGCAGTTCTTC.

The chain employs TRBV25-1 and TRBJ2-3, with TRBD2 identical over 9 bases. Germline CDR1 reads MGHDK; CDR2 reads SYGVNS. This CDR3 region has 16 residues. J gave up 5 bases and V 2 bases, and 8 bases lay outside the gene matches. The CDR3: CASSEGDSGRRDTQYF. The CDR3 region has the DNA TGTGCCAGCAGTGAAGGGGATAGCGGGAGAAGAGATACGCAGTATTTT.

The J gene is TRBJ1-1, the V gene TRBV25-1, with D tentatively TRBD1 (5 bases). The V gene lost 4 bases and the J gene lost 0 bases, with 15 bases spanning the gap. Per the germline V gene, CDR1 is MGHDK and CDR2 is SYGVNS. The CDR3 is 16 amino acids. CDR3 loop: CASSAQTAIMNTEAFF. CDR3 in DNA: TGTGCCAGCAGTGCTCAGACAGCTATCATGAACACTGAAGCTTTCTTT.

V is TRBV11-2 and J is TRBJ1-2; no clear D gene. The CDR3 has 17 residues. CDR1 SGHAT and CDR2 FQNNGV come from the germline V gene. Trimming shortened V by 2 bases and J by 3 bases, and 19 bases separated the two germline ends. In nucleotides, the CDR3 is TGTGCCAGCAGCTTAATAAACTCCAGGATGTTTGACTATGGCTACACCTTC. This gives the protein CASSLINSRMFDYGYTF.

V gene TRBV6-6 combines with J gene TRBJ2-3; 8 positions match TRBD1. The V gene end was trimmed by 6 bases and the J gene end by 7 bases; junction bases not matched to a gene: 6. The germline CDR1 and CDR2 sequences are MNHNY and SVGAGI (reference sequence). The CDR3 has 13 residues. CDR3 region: CASSQGAANTQYF. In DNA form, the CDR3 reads TGTGCCAGCAGCCAGGGGGCGGCTAATACGCAGTATTTT.

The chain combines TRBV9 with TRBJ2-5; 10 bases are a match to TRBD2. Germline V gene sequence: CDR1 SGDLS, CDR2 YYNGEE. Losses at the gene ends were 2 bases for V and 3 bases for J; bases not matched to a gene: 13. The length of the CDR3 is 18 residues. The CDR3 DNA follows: TGTGCCAGCAGCGTGGTGGGTAGCGGGGGGTCTCAAAAAGAGACCCAGTACTTC. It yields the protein CASSVVGSGGSQKETQYF.

The DNA of the CDR3 is TGTGCCAGCAGGGGCGCTATTTATGGCTACACCTTC. Protein product: CASRGAIYGYTF. The chain joins TRBV6-5 to TRBJ1-2; the D is unclear. V was shortened by 6 bases and J by 5 bases, with 10 bases between the two germline ends. CDR1 is MNHEY and CDR2 is SVGAGI in the germline V gene. The CDR3 extends over 12 amino acids.

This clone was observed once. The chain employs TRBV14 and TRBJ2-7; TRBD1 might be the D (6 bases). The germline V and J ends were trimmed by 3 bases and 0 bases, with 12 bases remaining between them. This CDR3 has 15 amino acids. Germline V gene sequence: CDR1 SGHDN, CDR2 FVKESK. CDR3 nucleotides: TGTGCCAGCAGCCATCCCGGGACACTCTCCTACGAGCAGTACTTC. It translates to CASSHPGTLSYEQYF.

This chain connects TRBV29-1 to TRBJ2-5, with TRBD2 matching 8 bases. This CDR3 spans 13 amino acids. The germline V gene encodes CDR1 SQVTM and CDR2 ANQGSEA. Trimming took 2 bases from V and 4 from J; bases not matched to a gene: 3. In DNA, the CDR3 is TGCAGCGTTGAACCGAGCGGGAGAGAGACCCAGTACTTC. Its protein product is CSVEPSGRETQYF.

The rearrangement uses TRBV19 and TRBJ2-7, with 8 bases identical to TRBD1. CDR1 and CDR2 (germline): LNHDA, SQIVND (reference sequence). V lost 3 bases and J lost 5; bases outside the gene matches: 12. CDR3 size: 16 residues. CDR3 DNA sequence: TGTGCCAGTAGTATTCAAGGACAGGGCGTGAACCACGAGCAGTACTTC. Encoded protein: CASSIQGQGVNHEQYF.

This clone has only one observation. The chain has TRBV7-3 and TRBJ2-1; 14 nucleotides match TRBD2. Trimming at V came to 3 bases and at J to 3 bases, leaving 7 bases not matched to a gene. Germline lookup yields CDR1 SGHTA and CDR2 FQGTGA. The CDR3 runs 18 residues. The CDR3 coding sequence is TGTGCCAGCAGCTTTCGGACTAGCGGGAGGCCCTACTACAATGAGCAGTTCTTC. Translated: CASSFRTSGRPYYNEQFF. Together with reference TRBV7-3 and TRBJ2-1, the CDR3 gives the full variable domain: GAGVSQTPSNKVTEKGKYVELRCDPISGHTALYWYRQSLGQGPEFLIYFQGTGAADDSGLPNDRFFAVRPEGSVSTLKIQRTERGDSAVYLCASSFRTSGRPYYNEQFFGPGTRLTVL.

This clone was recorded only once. The CDR3 nucleotides are TGCGCCAGCAGTCAATACCACCGGGACAGGGTCCAGCAGGAGCAGTACTTC. This codes for CASSQYHRDRVQQEQYF. This chain joins TRBV23-1 and TRBJ2-7; TRBD1 agrees at 9 bases. TRBV23-1 is flagged as an ORF with uncertain function. V was clipped by 1 base and J by 7 bases; unmatched bases: 14. The CDR3 spans 17 residues.

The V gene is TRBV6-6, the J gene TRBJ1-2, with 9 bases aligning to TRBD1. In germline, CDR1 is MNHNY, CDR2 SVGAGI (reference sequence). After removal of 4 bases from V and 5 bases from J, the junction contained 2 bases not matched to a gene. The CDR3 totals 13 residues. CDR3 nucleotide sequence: TGTGCCAGCAGTTCCGGACAGGGGTATGGCTACACCTTC. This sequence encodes CASSSGQGYGYTF.

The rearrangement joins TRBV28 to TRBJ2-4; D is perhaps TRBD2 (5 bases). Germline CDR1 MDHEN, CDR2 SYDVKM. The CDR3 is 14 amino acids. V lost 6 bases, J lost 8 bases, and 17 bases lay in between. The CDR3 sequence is CASSPSDLRDIQYF. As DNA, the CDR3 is TGTGCCAGCAGCCCGTCCGATTTGCGGGACATTCAGTACTTC.

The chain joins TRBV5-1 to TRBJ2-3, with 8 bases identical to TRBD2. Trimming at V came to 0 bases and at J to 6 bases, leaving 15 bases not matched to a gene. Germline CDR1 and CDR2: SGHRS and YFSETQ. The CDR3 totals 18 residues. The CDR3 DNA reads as TGCGCCAGCAGCTTGGGGGCCTTACCGGGGGGGCCCACGGATACGCAGTATTTT. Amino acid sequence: CASSLGALPGGPTDTQYF.

The CDR3 reads CAWSPRQVLATSLEFF. The DNA of the CDR3 is TGTGCCTGGAGTCCCCGACAGGTCTTGGCTACCTCTCTGGAGTTCTTC. V and J are TRBV30 and TRBJ2-1; tentatively, D is TRBD1 (6 bases). The CDR3 extends over 16 amino acids. Germline CDR1 is GTSNPN and CDR2 is SVGIG (reference sequence). Trimming took off 2 bases at V and 14 bases at J, with 28 bases between the two ends.

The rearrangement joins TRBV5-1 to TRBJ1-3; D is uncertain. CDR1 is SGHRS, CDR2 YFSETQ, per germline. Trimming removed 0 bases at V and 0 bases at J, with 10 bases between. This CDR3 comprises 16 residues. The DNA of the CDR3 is TGCGCCAGCAGCTTGGTCCTTTCCGGCTCTGGAAACACCATATATTTT. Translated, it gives CASSLVLSGSGNTIYF. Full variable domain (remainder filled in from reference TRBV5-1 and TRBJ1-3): KAGVTQTPRYLIKTRGQQVTLSCSPISGHRSVSWYQQTPGQGLQFLFEYFSETQRNKGNFPGRFSGRQFSNSRSEMNVSTLELGDSALYLCASSLVLSGSGNTIYFGEGSWLTVV.

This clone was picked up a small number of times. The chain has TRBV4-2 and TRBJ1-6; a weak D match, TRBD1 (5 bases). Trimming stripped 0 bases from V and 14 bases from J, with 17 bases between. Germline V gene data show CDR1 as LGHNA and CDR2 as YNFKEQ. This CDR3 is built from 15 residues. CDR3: CASSQDPQGIRSLHF. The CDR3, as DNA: TGTGCCAGCAGCCAAGATCCCCAGGGAATTAGGTCCCTCCACTTT.

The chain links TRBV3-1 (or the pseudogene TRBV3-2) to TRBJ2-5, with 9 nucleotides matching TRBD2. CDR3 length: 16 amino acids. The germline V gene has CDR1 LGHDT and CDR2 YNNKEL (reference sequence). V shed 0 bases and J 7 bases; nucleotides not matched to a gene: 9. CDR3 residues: CASSQEGSGGRGTQYF. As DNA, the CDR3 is TGTGCCAGCAGCCAAGAGGGAAGCGGGGGGCGGGGGACCCAGTACTTC.

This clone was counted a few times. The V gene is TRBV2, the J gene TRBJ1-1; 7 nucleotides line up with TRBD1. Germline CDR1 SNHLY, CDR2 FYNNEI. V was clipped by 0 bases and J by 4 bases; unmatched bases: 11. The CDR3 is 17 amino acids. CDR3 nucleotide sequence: TGTGCCAGCAGTGAAGCCGAGACAGGGTTTCTAATCACTGAAGCTTTCTTT. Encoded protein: CASSEAETGFLITEAFF.

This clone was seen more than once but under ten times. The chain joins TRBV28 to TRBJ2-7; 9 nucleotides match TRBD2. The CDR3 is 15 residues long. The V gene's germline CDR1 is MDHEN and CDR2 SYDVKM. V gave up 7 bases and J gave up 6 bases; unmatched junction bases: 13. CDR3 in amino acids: CASTIIGGRAPEQYF. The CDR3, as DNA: TGTGCCAGCACTATTATCGGCGGGAGGGCCCCCGAGCAGTACTTC.

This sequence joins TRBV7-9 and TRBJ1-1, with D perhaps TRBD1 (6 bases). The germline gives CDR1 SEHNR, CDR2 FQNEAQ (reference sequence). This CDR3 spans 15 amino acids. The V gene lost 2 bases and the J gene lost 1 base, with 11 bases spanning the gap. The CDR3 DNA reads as TGTGCCAGCAGCTTAAAGGAGACAGGGAACACTGAAGCTTTCTTT. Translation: CASSLKETGNTEAFF. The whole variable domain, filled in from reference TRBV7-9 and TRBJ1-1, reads DTGVSQNPRHKITKRGQNVTFRCDPISEHNRLYWYRQTLGQGPEFLTYFQNEAQLEKSRLLSDRFSAERPKGSFSTLEIQRTEQGDSAMYLCASSLKETGNTEAFFGQGTRLTVV.